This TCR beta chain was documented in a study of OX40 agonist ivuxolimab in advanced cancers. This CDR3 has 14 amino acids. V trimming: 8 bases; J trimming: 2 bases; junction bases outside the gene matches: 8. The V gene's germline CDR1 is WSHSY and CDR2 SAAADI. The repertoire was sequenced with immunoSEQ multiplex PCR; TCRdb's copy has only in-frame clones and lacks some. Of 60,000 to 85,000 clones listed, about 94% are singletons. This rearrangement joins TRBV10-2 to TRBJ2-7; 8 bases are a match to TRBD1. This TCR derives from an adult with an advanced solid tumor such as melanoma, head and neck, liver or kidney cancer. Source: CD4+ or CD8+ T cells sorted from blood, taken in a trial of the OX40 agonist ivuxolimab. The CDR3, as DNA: TGCGCCAGCTTACAGGGGGACTGGACCTACGAGCAGTACTTC. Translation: CASLQGDWTYEQYF.